A selection of T cell receptor beta chains follows, all from one sample in a study of response to subunit inactivated influenza vaccine. TCRdb re-derived calls from the RT-PCR reads in MiXCR, one entry per CDR3 protein. The sample holds over 450,000 distinct CDR3 sequences, 13% seen once. The sequencing here drew on PBMCs from blood, taken roughly 45 days after vaccination. These receptors were taken from a man aged 50-59 years who received an inactivated influenza vaccine. CDR3s include the opening cysteine and the closing phenylalanine or tryptophan. Each record gives: clone size, V gene, D gene, J gene, CDR3 protein, CDR3 DNA. The D gene is left open where the match is weak. Not every row has a clone size; where given, it reads once, few, many or a size class.

size: NA
V: TRBV12-3/TRBV12-4
D: NA
J: TRBJ2-1
CDR3: CASTSRNEQFF
DNA: TGTGCCAGCACGTCTCGGAATGAGCAGTTCTTC

size: many
V: TRBV7-9
D: TRBD2
J: TRBJ2-1
CDR3: CASSFLAGGPNEQFF
DNA: TGTGCCAGCAGCTTCCTTGCGGGGGGGCCCAATGAGCAGTTCTTC

size: NA
V: TRBV12-3/TRBV12-4
D: NA
J: TRBJ1-4
CDR3: CASSWWGPNEKLFF
DNA: TGTGCCAGCAGTTGGTGGGGCCCGAATGAAAAACTGTTTTTT

size: NA
V: TRBV12-3/TRBV12-4
D: NA
J: TRBJ2-3
CDR3: CARSLGGGARLIPTDTQYF
DNA: TGTGCCCGCAGTTTAGGTGGGGGGGCCAGATTAATACCCACAGATACGCAGTATTTT

size: few
V: TRBV3-1
D: NA
J: TRBJ2-3
CDR3: CASTDFTDTQYF
DNA: TGTGCCAGCACGGACTTCACAGATACGCAGTATTTT

size: NA
V: TRBV7-8
D: TRBD2
J: TRBJ2-1
CDR3: CASSIAGVTYNEQFF
DNA: TGTGCCAGCAGCATAGCGGGAGTAACGTACAATGAGCAGTTCTTC

size: NA
V: TRBV12-3/TRBV12-4
D: NA
J: TRBJ2-6
CDR3: CASSLGWRGSGANVLTF
DNA: TGTGCCAGCAGTTTGGGTTGGCGGGGCTCCGGGGCCAACGTCCTGACTTTC

size: few
V: TRBV4-2
D: TRBD1
J: TRBJ1-2
CDR3: CASSQEGTDNYGYTF
DNA: TGTGCCAGCAGCCAAGAAGGGACAGATAACTATGGCTACACCTTC

size: few
V: TRBV29-1
D: NA
J: TRBJ2-1
CDR3: CSVCRANNEQFF
DNA: TGCAGCGTATGCAGGGCCAACAATGAGCAGTTCTTC

size: few
V: TRBV6-1
D: NA
J: TRBJ2-7
CDR3: CASSGPRKDKSSYEQYF
DNA: TGTGCCAGCAGTGGGCCGAGGAAGGACAAGAGCTCCTACGAGCAGTACTTC

size: NA
V: TRBV7-2
D: TRBD1
J: TRBJ2-3
CDR3: CASSLIGQGAITDTQYF
DNA: TGTGCCAGCAGCTTAATAGGCCAGGGGGCTATAACAGATACGCAGTATTTT